This T cell receptor beta chain was captured by sequencing in a study of T cells in Graves' hyperthyroidism and ophthalmopathy. Broader study findings: Ophthalmopathy, as predicted by the model, came a median roughly 6.8 months after the prediction.

Notes on this clonotype: Its cognate antigen is unknown.

The study included ophthalmopathy patients with Clinical Activity Score at least 3, NOSPECS grade at least 4 and duration under 3 months. Germline V CDR1 and CDR2: MNHNS, SASEGT. Trimming removed 1 base from V and 2 bases from J, with 12 bases in between. The CDR3 is made up of 17 amino acids. Researchers took RNA transcripts and amplified the TCR beta CDR3 regions from them. HTBI primers were used for first-round RT-PCR of the TCR CDR3. TCRdb ran MiXCR on the multiplex PCR reads and lists one entry per CDR3 protein. The table records under 600,000 distinct CDR3 sequences, roughly 16% of them present only once.

Sequenced: blood. This chain uses TRBV6-1 with TRBJ2-6; D ambiguous. The sequence derives from a middle-aged woman with Graves' ophthalmopathy. CDR3: CASSEGPPGTGANVLTF. CDR3 nucleotides: TGTGCCAGCAGTGAAGGTCCTCCAGGAACTGGGGCCAACGTCCTGACTTTC.